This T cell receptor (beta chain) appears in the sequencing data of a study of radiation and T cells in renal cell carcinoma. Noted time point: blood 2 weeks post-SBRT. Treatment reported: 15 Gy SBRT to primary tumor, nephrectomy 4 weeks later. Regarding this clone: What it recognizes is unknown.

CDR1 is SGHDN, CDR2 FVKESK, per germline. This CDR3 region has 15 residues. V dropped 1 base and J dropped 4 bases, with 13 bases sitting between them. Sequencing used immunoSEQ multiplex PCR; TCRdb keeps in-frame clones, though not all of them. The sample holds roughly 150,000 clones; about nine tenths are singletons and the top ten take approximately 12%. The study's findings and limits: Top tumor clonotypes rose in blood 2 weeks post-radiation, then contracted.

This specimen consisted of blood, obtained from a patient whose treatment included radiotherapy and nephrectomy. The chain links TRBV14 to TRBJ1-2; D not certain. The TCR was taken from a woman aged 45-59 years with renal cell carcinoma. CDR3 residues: CASSQGREKIYGYTF. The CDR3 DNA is TGTGCCAGCAGCCAAGGTCGCGAGAAGATCTATGGCTACACCTTC. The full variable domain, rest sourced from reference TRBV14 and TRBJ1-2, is EAGVTQFPSHSVIEKGQTVTLRCDPISGHDNLYWYRRVMGKEIKFLLHFVKESKQDESGMPNNRFLAERTGGTYSTLKVQPAELEDSGVYFCASSQGREKIYGYTFGSGTRLTVV.